The 20 T cell receptor beta chains below all came from one sample that was sequenced in a study of blood T cell repertoires in COVID-19. The protocol was immunoSEQ multiplex PCR, while the TCRdb copy is restricted to in-frame clones and leaves out a portion. The sample has approximately 200,000 clones; approximately 86% are singletons. Sequencing was carried out using peripheral blood. These TCRs come from a man aged 18 to 29 with active or convalescent COVID-19.

This chain connects TRBV6-5 to TRBJ2-1; D gene ambiguous. CDR3 length: 15 residues. The germline gives CDR1 MNHEY, CDR2 SVGAGI. V dropped 4 bases and J dropped 0 bases, with 10 bases sitting between them. This chain's CDR3 is CASSSMASSYNEQFF. The CDR3 DNA reads TGTGCCAGCAGTTCCATGGCTAGCTCCTACAATGAGCAGTTCTTC.

This clone came up once. The chain recombines TRBV25-1 with TRBJ2-7; perhaps TRBD1 as D (6 bases). V lost 3 bases and J lost 0, with 9 bases in between. CDR3 length: 14 residues. The germline gives CDR1 MGHDK, CDR2 SYGVNS. The CDR3 DNA sequence: TGTGCCAGCAGTGACGGACAGACCTCCTACGAGCAGTACTTC. This codes for CASSDGQTSYEQYF.

This clone was seen a single time. The rearrangement uses TRBV28 and TRBJ2-7; tentative D call: TRBD1 (5 bases). Germline assignment: CDR1 MDHEN and CDR2 SYDVKM. V lost 5 bases and J lost 0, with 11 bases in between. This CDR3 spans 14 amino acids. This CDR3 is CASSQYRSSYEQYF. The CDR3 DNA sequence: TGTGCCAGCAGTCAATACAGGAGCTCCTACGAGCAGTACTTC.

The V call is TRBV28, the J call TRBJ1-1; maybe TRBD1 (5 bases). Germline V gives CDR1 MDHEN, CDR2 SYDVKM. The CDR3 is 19 residues long. Trimming took 1 base from V and 1 from J, leaving 22 bases between them. This CDR3 is CASSLSRSIRGRGNTEAFF. The CDR3 region has the DNA TGTGCCAGCAGTTTATCCCGGTCCATCAGAGGGAGGGGGAACACTGAAGCTTTCTTT.

The J gene is TRBJ1-4, the V gene TRBV28; D not certain. The CDR3 is 14 amino acids. Germline V CDR1 and CDR2: MDHEN, SYDVKM. Trimming removed 6 bases at V and 8 bases at J, with 16 bases between. The CDR3: CASSLEDSREKLFF. In DNA form, the CDR3 reads TGTGCCAGCAGCCTTGAGGACTCTCGGGAAAAACTGTTTTTT.

The chain carries TRBV5-5 and TRBJ2-5; D call uncertain. V was shortened by 4 bases and J by 3 bases, with 4 bases between the two germline ends. The CDR3 is 11 amino acids. In germline, CDR1 is SGHKS, CDR2 YYEKEE (reference sequence). CDR3 protein: CASSVKETQYF. CDR3 sequence (DNA): TGTGCCAGCAGCGTTAAAGAGACCCAGTACTTC.

DNA for the CDR3: TGTGCCAGCAGTCAGGGGGGAGGCAATCAGCCCCAGCATTTT. Its protein product is CASSQGGGNQPQHF. J is TRBJ1-5 and V is TRBV2; 7 bases align to TRBD1. Germline V gene lookup returns CDR1 SNHLY and CDR2 FYNNEI. The CDR3 runs to 14 residues. V lost 5 bases, J lost 2 bases, and 3 bases stayed unmatched.

This clone was counted once. The genes are TRBV6-5 and TRBJ2-5; maybe TRBD2 (6 bases). V was pared by 5 bases and J by 7 bases, with 17 bases between. Germline V gene data show CDR1 as MNHEY and CDR2 as SVGAGI. CDR3 length: 14 residues. The chain's CDR3 is CASSRDWTEGTQYF. CDR3 nucleotides: TGTGCCAGCAGTCGTGACTGGACGGAGGGGACCCAGTACTTC.

This clone was observed a handful of times. The chain is built from TRBV5-1 and TRBJ1-1; the match to TRBD1 covers 7 bases. This CDR3 is 12 amino acids long. Germline V CDR1 and CDR2: SGHRS, YFSETQ. The V and J ends lost 0 bases and 10 bases, in that order; junction bases with no gene match: 3. The CDR3 DNA reads as TGCGCCAGCAGCTTGGGGACAGGCAGAGCTTTCTTT. It encodes CASSLGTGRAFF.

V is TRBV6-6 and J is TRBJ2-1; tentatively, D is TRBD2 (5 bases). Germline assignment: CDR1 MNHNY and CDR2 SVGAGI (reference sequence). The CDR3 spans 13 residues. V was pared by 2 bases and J by 8 bases, with 10 bases between. Here the CDR3 DNA reads TGTGCCAGCAGTTACCCCCCTAGCCATGAGCAGTTCTTC. Encoded protein: CASSYPPSHEQFF.

The chain employs TRBV7-2 and TRBJ2-7; 7 bases line up with TRBD1. Germline V CDR1 and CDR2: SGHTA, FQGNSA. With 6 bases clipped from V and 2 bases from J, the junction kept 7 bases outside the gene matches. The CDR3 loop spans 14 amino acids. In DNA form, the CDR3 reads TGTGCCAGCAGACAGGACAGGACAACCTACGAGCAGTACTTC. It encodes CASRQDRTTYEQYF.

The rearrangement uses TRBV6-6 and TRBJ2-5; unclear D gene. The V end was cut by 6 bases, the J end by 5 bases, with 10 bases between. The CDR3 is 12 amino acids. The V gene's germline CDR1 is MNHNY and CDR2 SVGAGI (reference sequence). This CDR3 reads CASRFGGETQYF. Written as DNA, the CDR3 is TGTGCCAGCAGGTTCGGCGGCGAGACCCAGTACTTC.

The chain has TRBV7-6 and TRBJ2-2, with D maybe TRBD2 (6 bases). Between the trimmed V and J ends, which lost 1 base and 6 bases, there was a span of 18 bases. The CDR3 contains 17 residues. Germline V gene sequence: CDR1 SGHVS, CDR2 FNYEAQ. The CDR3, as DNA: TGTGCCAGCAGCTTAGTAGGCGGGGCCATGGTCCCCGGGGAGCTGTTTTTT. Translating gives CASSLVGGAMVPGELFF. The entire variable domain, with the rest obtained from reference TRBV7-6 and TRBJ2-2, is as follows: GAGVSQSPRYKVTKRGQDVALRCDPISGHVSLYWYRQALGQGPEFLTYFNYEAQQDKSGLPNDRFSAERPEGSISTLTIQRTEQRDSAMYRCASSLVGGAMVPGELFFGEGSRLTVL.

The chain combines TRBV25-1 with TRBJ2-1, with 11 bases fitting TRBD2. V gave up 4 bases and J gave up 2 bases; unmatched junction bases: 4. The CDR3 loop spans 16 amino acids. From germline, CDR1 is MGHDK and CDR2 SYGVNS. CDR3 amino acids: CASSGGLAATYNEQFF. The DNA of the CDR3 is TGTGCCAGCAGTGGGGGACTAGCGGCCACCTACAATGAGCAGTTCTTC.

CDR3 bases: TGTGCCAGCTCAACGGTTAACGGGGGATCCTACAATGAGCAGTTCTTC. Its translation is CASSTVNGGSYNEQFF. The chain joins TRBV18 to TRBJ2-1, with D possibly TRBD2 on 6 matching bases. The CDR3 has 16 amino acids. Germline V gives CDR1 KGHSH, CDR2 LQKENI. V lost 5 bases and J lost 1, with 15 bases in between.

This clone occurred once. The genes are TRBV7-9 and TRBJ2-4; D is possibly TRBD2 (5 bases). This CDR3 is built from 16 residues. V was pared by 1 base and J by 2 bases, with 12 bases between. Germline CDR1 SEHNR, CDR2 FQNEAQ (reference sequence). CDR3 residues: CASSLVGGFPKNIQYF. The CDR3 nucleotides are TGTGCCAGCAGCTTAGTAGGAGGATTCCCCAAAAACATTCAGTACTTC.

This chain connects TRBV4-3 to TRBJ1-2; D remains unclear. This CDR3 spans 15 amino acids. Trimming removed 1 base at V and 4 bases at J, with 13 bases between. From germline, CDR1 is LGHNA and CDR2 YSLEER. CDR3 coding DNA: TGCGCCAGCAGCCAAGTTTCCAGTCCTTCCTATGGCTACACCTTC. It specifies CASSQVSSPSYGYTF.

The rearrangement uses TRBV9 and TRBJ2-3, with 9 bases that match TRBD2. With 0 bases clipped from V and 0 bases from J, the junction kept 8 bases outside the gene matches. This CDR3 spans 18 amino acids. CDR1 is SGDLS, CDR2 YYNGEE, per germline. The CDR3 region is CASSVDISGSVSTDTQYF. CDR3 sequence (DNA): TGTGCCAGCAGCGTAGACATTAGCGGGAGCGTAAGCACAGATACGCAGTATTTT.

The rearrangement uses TRBV3-1 (or the pseudogene TRBV3-2) and TRBJ1-3; 7 nucleotides align to TRBD1. The J segment lost 2 bases and the V segment lost 6 bases, leaving 7 bases of the junction unmatched. Germline CDR1 LGHDT, CDR2 YNNKEL (reference sequence). The CDR3 is made up of 15 amino acids. The CDR3 loop is CASSGTGATGNTIYF. The CDR3 nucleotides are TGTGCCAGCAGTGGTACAGGGGCCACTGGAAACACCATATATTTT.

This chain uses TRBV11-2 with TRBJ2-5; D remains unclear. The V end lost 3 bases, the J end lost 3 bases, and 11 bases lay between the germline ends. The CDR3 contains 14 residues. Germline CDR1 and CDR2: SGHAT and FQNNGV. The CDR3 sequence is CASSFSVGKETQYF. DNA for the CDR3: TGTGCCAGCAGCTTCTCTGTCGGTAAAGAGACCCAGTACTTC.